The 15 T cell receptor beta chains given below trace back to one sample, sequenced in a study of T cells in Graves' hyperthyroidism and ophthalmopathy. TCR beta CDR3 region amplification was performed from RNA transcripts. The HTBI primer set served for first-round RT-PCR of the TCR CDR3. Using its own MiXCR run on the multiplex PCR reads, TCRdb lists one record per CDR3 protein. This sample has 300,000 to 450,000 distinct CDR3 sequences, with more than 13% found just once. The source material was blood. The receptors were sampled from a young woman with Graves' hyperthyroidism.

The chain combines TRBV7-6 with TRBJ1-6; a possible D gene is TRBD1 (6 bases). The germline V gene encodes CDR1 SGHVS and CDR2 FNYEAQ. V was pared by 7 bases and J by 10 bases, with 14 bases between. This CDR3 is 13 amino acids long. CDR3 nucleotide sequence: TGTGCCAGCAACCAGGGGAGGGGATCACCCCTCCACTTT. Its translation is CASNQGRGSPLHF.

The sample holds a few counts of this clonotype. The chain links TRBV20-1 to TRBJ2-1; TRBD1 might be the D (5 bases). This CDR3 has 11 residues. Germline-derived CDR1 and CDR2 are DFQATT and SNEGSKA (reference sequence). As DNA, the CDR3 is TGCAGACCTCACCAGGGTAATGAGCAGTTCTTC. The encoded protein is CRPHQGNEQFF.

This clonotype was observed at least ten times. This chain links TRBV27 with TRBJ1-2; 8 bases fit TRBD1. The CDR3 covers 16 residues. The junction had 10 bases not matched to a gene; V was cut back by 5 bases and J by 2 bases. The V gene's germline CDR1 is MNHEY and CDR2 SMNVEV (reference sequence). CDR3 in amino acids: CASSLATGTGNYGYTF. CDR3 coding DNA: TGTGCCAGCAGTCTCGCTACCGGGACAGGAAACTATGGCTACACCTTC.

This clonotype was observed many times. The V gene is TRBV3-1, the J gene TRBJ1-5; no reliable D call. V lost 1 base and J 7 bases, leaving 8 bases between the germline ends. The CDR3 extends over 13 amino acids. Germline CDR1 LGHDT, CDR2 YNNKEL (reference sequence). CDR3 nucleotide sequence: TGTGCCAGCAGCCAAGCAAGTGCCCAGCCCCAGCATTTT. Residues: CASSQASAQPQHF.

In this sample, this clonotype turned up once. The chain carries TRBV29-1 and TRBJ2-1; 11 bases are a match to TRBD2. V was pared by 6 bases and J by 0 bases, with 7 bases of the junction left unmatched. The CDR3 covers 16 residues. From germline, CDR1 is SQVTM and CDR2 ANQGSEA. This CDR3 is CSVELAGVLSYNEQFF. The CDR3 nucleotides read TGCAGCGTCGAACTAGCGGGAGTACTCTCCTACAATGAGCAGTTCTTC.

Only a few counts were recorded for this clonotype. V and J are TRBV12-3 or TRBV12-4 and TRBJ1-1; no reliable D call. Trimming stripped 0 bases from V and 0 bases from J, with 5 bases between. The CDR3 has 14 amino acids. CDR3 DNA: TGTGCCAGCAGTTTAGCGAACATGAACACTGAAGCTTTCTTT. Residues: CASSLANMNTEAFF.

CDR3 bases: TGTGCCAGCAGTGAATCGGGGTCCTATGGCTACACCTTC. Its translation is CASSESGSYGYTF. The chain uses TRBV6-1 and TRBJ1-2; no reliable D call. Trimming left V 2 bases short and J 4 bases short, with 8 bases between. CDR3 size: 13 residues. Germline CDR1 is MNHNS and CDR2 is SASEGT.

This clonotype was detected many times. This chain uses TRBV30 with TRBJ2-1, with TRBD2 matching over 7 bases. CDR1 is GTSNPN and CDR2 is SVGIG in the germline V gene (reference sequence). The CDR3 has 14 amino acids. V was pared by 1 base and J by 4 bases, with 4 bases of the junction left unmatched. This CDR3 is CAWSGQLAYNEQFF. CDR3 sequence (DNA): TGTGCCTGGAGTGGGCAACTAGCGTACAATGAGCAGTTCTTC.

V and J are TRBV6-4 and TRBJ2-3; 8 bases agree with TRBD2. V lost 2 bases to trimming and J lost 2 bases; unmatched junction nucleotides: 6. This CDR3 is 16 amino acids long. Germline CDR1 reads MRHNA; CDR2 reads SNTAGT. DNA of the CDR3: TGTGCCAGCAGTGACGGCCGGGGGGGGAACACAGATACGCAGTATTTT. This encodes CASSDGRGGNTDTQYF.

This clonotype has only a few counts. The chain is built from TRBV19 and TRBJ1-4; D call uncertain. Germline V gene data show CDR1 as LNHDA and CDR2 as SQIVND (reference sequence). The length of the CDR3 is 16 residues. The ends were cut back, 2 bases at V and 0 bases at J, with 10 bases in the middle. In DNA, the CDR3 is TGTGCCAGTAGTATAATTCGACGAGCAACTAATGAAAAACTGTTTTTT. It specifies CASSIIRRATNEKLFF.

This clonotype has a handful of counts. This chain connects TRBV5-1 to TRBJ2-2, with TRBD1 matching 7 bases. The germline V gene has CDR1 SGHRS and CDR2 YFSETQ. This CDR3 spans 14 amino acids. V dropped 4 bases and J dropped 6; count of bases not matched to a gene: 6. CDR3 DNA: TGCGCCAGCAGCACCGGACAGGCCTCCGGGGAGCTGTTTTTT. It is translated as CASSTGQASGELFF. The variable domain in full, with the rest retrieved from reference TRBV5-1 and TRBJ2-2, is KAGVTQTPRYLIKTRGQQVTLSCSPISGHRSVSWYQQTPGQGLQFLFEYFSETQRNKGNFPGRFSGRQFSNSRSEMNVSTLELGDSALYLCASSTGQASGELFFGEGSRLTVL.

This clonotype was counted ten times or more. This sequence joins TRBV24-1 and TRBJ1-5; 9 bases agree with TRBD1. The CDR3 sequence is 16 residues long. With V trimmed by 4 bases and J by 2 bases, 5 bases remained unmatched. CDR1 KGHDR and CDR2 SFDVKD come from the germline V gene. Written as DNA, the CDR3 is TGTGCCACCAGTGACTCGGACAGGGGAGGCAATCAGCCCCAGCATTTT. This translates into CATSDSDRGGNQPQHF.

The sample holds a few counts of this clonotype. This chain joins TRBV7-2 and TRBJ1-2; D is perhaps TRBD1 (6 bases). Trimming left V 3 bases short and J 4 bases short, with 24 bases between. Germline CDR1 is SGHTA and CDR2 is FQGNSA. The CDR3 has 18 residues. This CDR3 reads CASSFVRTVNTKVYGYTF. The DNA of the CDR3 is TGTGCCAGCAGCTTCGTCAGGACAGTGAACACAAAGGTCTATGGCTACACCTTC.

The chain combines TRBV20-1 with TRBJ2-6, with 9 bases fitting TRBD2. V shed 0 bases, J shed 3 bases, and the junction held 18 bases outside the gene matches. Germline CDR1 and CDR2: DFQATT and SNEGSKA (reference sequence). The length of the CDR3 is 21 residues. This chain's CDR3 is CSARDSNAGGPVIYGANVLTF. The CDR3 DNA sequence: TGCAGTGCTAGAGATAGCAATGCGGGAGGGCCTGTGATATATGGGGCCAACGTCCTGACTTTC.

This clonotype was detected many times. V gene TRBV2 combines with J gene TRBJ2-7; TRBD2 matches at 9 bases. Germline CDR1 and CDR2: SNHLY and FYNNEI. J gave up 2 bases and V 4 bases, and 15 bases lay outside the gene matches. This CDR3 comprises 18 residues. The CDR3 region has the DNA TGTGCCAGCAGTGGGACCTCGGCTAGCGGGATACTTCCCTACGAGCAGTACTTC. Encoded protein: CASSGTSASGILPYEQYF.